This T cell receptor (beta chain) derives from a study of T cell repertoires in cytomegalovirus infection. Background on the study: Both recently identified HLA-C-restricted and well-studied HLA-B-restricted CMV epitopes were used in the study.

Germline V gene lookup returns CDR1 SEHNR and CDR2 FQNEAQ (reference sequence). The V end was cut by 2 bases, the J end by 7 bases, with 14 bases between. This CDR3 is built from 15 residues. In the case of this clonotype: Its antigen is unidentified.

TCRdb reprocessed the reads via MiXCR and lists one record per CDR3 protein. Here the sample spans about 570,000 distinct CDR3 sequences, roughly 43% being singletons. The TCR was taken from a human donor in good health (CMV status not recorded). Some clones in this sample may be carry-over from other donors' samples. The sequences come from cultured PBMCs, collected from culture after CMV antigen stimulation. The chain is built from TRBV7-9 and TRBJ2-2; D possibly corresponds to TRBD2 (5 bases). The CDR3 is CASSLTAGSIGELFF. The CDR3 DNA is TGTGCCAGCAGCTTAACGGCGGGCTCAATCGGGGAGCTGTTTTTT.